The 9 T cell receptor beta chains given below trace back to one sample, sequenced in a study of CD8 T cells in ankylosing spondylitis. Points from the study as a whole: A TCR beta motif made of roughly eight highly homologous variants seemed typical of ankylosing spondylitis blood.

Which antigens these TCRs recognize remains unknown. TCRdb re-analysed the 5' RACE reads in MiXCR, keeping a single row per CDR3 protein. In the table there are roughly 90,000 distinct CDR3 sequences, about 8.1% of which are singletons. Sequencing input: blood, either unsorted or a sorted T cell fraction (not recorded which). Source of these receptors: a male donor with ankylosing spondylitis.

This clonotype was seen many times. The CDR3, as DNA: TGTGCCAGCAGTTATGAACAGGGACTCTACAATGAGCAGTTCTTC. It codes for CASSYEQGLYNEQFF. V and J are TRBV27 and TRBJ2-1, with D perhaps being TRBD1 or TRBD2 (6 bases each). Germline lookup yields CDR1 MNHEY and CDR2 SMNVEV (reference sequence). CDR3 length equals 15 residues. V lost 4 bases and J 3 bases, leaving 13 bases between the germline ends.

This clonotype appeared many times. V gene TRBV4-1 combines with J gene TRBJ1-5; D gene ambiguous. V lost 1 base, J lost 6 bases, and 7 bases lay in between. Germline loops: CDR1 MGHRA, CDR2 YSYEKL. The CDR3 runs 13 residues. CDR3 loop: CASSQVGIQPQHF. The CDR3, as DNA: TGCGCCAGCAGCCAAGTGGGGATTCAGCCCCAGCATTTT.

This clonotype was counted a few times. The chain couples TRBV24-1 to TRBJ2-2, with a possible D match to TRBD2 (5 bases). The length of the CDR3 is 14 residues. Trimming took 9 bases from V and 3 from J, leaving 13 bases between them. The germline gives CDR1 KGHDR, CDR2 SFDVKD. CDR3 region: CATSREGDTGELFF. As DNA, the CDR3 is TGTGCCACCTCCAGAGAGGGAGACACCGGGGAGCTGTTTTTT.

The rearrangement uses TRBV10-3 and TRBJ2-7; D may be TRBD1 (6 bases). Per the germline V gene, CDR1 is ENHRY and CDR2 is SYGVKD. The CDR3 is 14 amino acids. The V and J ends lost 0 bases and 7 bases respectively, with 13 bases between them. The CDR3 reads CAISESKTGGEQYF. The CDR3, as DNA: TGTGCCATCAGTGAGTCGAAGACAGGTGGGGAGCAGTACTTC.

This clonotype was seen a few times. The CDR3 bases are TGTGCCAGCAGCTTAAGTAGCAGAGGGGGCTACACCTTC. This codes for CASSLSSRGGYTF. The V and J genes are TRBV11-2 and TRBJ1-2, with D unclear. Germline lookup yields CDR1 SGHAT and CDR2 FQNNGV. Trimming cost V 2 bases and J 8 bases, with 12 bases left between them. The CDR3 is 13 amino acids.

The chain has TRBV20-1 and TRBJ2-1; D is perhaps TRBD2 (5 bases). Germline loops: CDR1 DFQATT, CDR2 SNEGSKA (reference sequence). Trimming pared 3 bases from V and 14 bases from J, leaving 11 bases between. There are 10 residues in the CDR3. For the CDR3, the DNA is TGCAGTGCTAGCTCCTCGGAGGAGTTCTTC. Protein: CSASSSEEFF.

This clonotype was seen a few times. J is TRBJ2-7 and V is TRBV27, with D possibly TRBD1 on 6 matching bases. This CDR3 is 15 amino acids long. V lost 0 bases and J lost 3, with 12 bases in between. Germline loops: CDR1 MNHEY, CDR2 SMNVEV (reference sequence). Here the CDR3 reads CASSLSEDSLYEQYF. The CDR3 DNA follows: TGTGCCAGCAGTTTATCAGAGGACAGCCTCTACGAGCAGTACTTC.

As regards this clonotype: A much bigger clone sits one base away, suggesting this may be a read error. The V gene is TRBV7-9, the J gene TRBJ2-7; possible D gene TRBD2, 6 bases. CDR3 length equals 13 residues. Germline V gene sequence: CDR1 SEHNR, CDR2 FQNEAQ (reference sequence). V lost 5 bases and J lost 3, with 11 bases in between. The CDR3 DNA sequence: TGTGCCAGCAGCCTCTCTAGCGACTACGAGCAGTACTTC. Its protein is CASSLSSDYEQYF.

This clonotype has a handful of counts. The rearrangement links TRBV2 to TRBJ1-1; D is uncertain. In germline, CDR1 is SNHLY, CDR2 FYNNEI. V lost 4 bases and J lost 4, with 13 bases in between. This CDR3 contains 14 residues. The CDR3 DNA follows: TGTGCCAGCAGTGTGGCCTTACTTTCCACTGAAGCTTTCTTT. Translation gives CASSVALLSTEAFF.